This is a list of T cell receptor beta chains from one sample in a study of blood T cell repertoires in COVID-19. The protocol was immunoSEQ multiplex PCR, while the TCRdb copy is restricted to in-frame clones and leaves out a portion. Of a few hundred thousand clones listed, about 89% are singletons. Material: peripheral blood. The source of these receptors is a woman between 45 and 60 years old with acute or convalescent COVID-19. Each CDR3 is given with its conserved first and last residue. D genes are given only for firm matches. The size entry is marked missing in some rows and otherwise reads once, few, many or a size class.

size | D | J | V | CDR3 | DNA
- | TRBD2 | TRBJ2-1 | TRBV9 | CASSVGLAGSYNEQFF | TGTGCCAGCAGCGTAGGTCTAGCGGGCTCCTACAATGAGCAGTTCTTC
once | - | TRBJ2-5 | TRBV24-1 | CATSDLTGWQETQYF | TGTGCCACCAGTGATTTAACAGGGTGGCAAGAGACCCAGTACTTC
- | TRBD2 | TRBJ2-1 | TRBV5-4 | CASSSLAGANEQFF | TGTGCCAGCAGCTCACTAGCGGGAGCCAATGAGCAGTTCTTC
- | TRBD1 | TRBJ2-7 | TRBV5-1 | CASSLRAAGQGRSYEQYF | TGCGCCAGCAGCTTAAGGGCTGCAGGACAGGGCCGGTCCTACGAGCAGTACTTC
- | - | TRBJ2-5 | TRBV2 | CASTLSETQYF | TGTGCCAGCACCCTCTCGGAGACCCAGTACTTC
- | TRBD2 | TRBJ2-3 | TRBV9 | CASSARSAGADTQYF | TGTGCCAGCAGCGCCCGTTCGGCGGGAGCAGATACGCAGTATTTT
- | - | TRBJ2-7 | TRBV3-1/TRBV3-2 | CASSQDLARVYEQYF | TGTGCCAGCAGCCAAGATTTGGCCAGGGTCTACGAGCAGTACTTC
once | - | TRBJ1-6 | TRBV25-1 | CASSEWGVRDSPLHF | TGTGCCAGCAGTGAATGGGGGGTACGGGATTCACCCCTCCACTTT
- | - | TRBJ1-2 | TRBV28 | CASSLDPERGYTF | TGTGCCAGCAGTTTAGATCCAGAGCGGGGCTACACCTTC
- | TRBD1 | TRBJ1-2 | TRBV19 | CASSIRGSYGYTF | TGTGCCAGTAGTATCAGGGGGAGCTATGGCTACACCTTC
few | TRBD2 | TRBJ2-1 | TRBV11-2 | CASSLEASGYNEQFF | TGTGCCAGCAGCTTAGAGGCTAGCGGTTACAATGAGCAGTTCTTC